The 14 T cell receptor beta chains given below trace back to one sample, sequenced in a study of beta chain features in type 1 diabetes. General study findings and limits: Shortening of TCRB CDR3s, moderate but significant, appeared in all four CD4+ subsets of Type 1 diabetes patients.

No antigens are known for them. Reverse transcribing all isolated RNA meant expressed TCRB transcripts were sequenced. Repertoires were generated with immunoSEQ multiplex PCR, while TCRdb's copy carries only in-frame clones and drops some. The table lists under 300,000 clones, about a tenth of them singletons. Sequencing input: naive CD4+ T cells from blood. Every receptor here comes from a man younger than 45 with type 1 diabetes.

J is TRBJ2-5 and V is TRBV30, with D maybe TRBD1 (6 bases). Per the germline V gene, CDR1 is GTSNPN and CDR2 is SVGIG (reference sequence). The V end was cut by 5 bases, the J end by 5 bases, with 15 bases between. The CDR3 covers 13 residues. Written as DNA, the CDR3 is TGTGCCTGGGATCCGGGACAAGAGGAGACCCAGTACTTC. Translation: CAWDPGQEETQYF.

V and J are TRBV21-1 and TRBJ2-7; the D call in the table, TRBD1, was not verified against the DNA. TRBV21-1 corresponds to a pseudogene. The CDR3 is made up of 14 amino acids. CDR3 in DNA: TGTGCCAGCAGCAAAGGGACAGGGCTGACTTTGCCCCGCTTC. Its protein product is CASSKGTGLTLPRF.

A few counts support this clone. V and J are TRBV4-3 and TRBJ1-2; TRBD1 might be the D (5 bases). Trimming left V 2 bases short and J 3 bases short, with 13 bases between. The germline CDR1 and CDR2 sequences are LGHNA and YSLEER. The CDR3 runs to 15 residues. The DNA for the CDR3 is TGCGCCAGCAGCCAATTGGGCAGGGAGGACTATGGCTACACCTTC. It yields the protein CASSQLGREDYGYTF.

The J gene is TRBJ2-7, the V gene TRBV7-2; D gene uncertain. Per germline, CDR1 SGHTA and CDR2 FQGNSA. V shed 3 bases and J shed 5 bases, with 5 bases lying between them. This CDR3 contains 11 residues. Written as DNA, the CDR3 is TGTGCCAGCAGCTTCAGAAACGAGCAGTACTTC. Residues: CASSFRNEQYF.

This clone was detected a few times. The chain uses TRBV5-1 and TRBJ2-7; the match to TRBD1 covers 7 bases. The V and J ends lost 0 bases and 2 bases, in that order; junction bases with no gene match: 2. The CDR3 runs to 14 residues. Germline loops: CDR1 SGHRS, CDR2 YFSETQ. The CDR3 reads CASSLGDRTYEQYF. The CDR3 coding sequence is TGCGCCAGCAGCTTGGGGGACAGAACCTACGAGCAGTACTTC.

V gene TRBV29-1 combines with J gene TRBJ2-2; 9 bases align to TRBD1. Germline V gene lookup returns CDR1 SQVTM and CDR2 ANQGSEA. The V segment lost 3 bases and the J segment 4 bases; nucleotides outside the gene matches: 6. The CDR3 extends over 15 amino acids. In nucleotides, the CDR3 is TGCAGCGTTGAGCTCCGGGACAGGGTCACCGGGGAGCTGTTTTTT. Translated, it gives CSVELRDRVTGELFF.

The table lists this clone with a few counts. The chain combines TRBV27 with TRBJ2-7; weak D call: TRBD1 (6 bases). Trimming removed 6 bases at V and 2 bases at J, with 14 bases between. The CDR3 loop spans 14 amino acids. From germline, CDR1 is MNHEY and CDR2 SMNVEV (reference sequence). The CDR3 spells CASRLTWDTYEQYF. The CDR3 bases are TGTGCCAGCAGACTTACATGGGACACCTACGAGCAGTACTTC.

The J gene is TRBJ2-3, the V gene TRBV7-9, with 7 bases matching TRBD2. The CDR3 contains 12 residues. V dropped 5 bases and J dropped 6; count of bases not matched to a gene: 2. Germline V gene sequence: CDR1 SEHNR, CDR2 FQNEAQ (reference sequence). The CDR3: CASSPGRDTQYF. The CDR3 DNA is TGTGCCAGCAGCCCCGGGAGGGATACGCAGTATTTT.

The CDR3 spells CASMGGAYEQYF. The CDR3 bases are TGTGCCAGCATGGGGGGGGCCTACGAGCAGTACTTC. This chain uses TRBV28 with TRBJ2-7; 7 nucleotides line up with TRBD2. V shed 7 bases and J 2 bases; nucleotides not matched to a gene: 2. The CDR3 extends over 12 amino acids. Germline CDR1 and CDR2: MDHEN and SYDVKM.

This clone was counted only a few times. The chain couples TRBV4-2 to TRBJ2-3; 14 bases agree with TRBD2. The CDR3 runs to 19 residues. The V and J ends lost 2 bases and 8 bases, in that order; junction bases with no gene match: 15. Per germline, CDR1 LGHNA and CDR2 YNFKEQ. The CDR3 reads CASSQRASSGTSGGGTQYF. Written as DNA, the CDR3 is TGTGCCAGCAGCCAACGCGCGTCATCCGGGACTAGCGGGGGTGGTACGCAGTATTTT.

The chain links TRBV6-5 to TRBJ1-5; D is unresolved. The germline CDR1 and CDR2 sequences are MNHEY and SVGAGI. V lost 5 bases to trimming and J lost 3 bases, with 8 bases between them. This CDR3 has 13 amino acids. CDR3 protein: CASSTRFNQPQHF. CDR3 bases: TGTGCCAGCAGTACCAGGTTCAATCAGCCCCAGCATTTT.

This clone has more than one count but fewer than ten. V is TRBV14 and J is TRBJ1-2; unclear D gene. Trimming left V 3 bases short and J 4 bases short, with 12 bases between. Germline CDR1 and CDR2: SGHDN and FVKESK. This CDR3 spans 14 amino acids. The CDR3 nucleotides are TGTGCCAGCAGCCATGATGGCGGAACCTATGGCTACACCTTC. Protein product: CASSHDGGTYGYTF.

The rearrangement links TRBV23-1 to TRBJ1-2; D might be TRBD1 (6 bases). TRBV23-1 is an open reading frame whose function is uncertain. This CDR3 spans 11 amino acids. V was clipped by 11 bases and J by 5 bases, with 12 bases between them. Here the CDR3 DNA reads TGCGCCGGAAAACAGGGTTATGGCTACACCTTC. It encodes CAGKQGYGYTF.

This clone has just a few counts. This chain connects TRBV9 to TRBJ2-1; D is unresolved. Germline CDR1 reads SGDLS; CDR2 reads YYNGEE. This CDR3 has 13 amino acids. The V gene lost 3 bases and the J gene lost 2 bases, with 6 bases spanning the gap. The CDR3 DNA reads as TGTGCCAGCAGCGCCGACACCTACAATGAGCAGTTCTTC. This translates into CASSADTYNEQFF.